This T cell receptor (beta chain) comes out of a study of response to subunit inactivated influenza vaccine. The CDR3 extends over 15 amino acids. V dropped 4 bases and J dropped 5; count of bases not matched to a gene: 8. From germline, CDR1 is SGHRS and CDR2 YFSETQ. A few counts support this clonotype. Its specificity is not known. TCRdb fed the RT-PCR reads into MiXCR, producing one record per CDR3 protein. The repertoire holds roughly 520,000 distinct CDR3 sequences, less than 30% seen once, with 1.5% to 2% in the top ten. Study-level findings and limits: A suggestion made by the authors is that each seasonal influenza vaccination recruits few new T cells.

The clonotype was recovered from a man in his forties or fifties who received an inactivated influenza vaccine. This specimen was CD4+ T cells sorted from PBMCs, taken roughly 5 days after vaccination. The V and J genes are TRBV5-1 and TRBJ2-5, with 10 bases that match TRBD2. The CDR3 region is CASSEAGTSAETQYF. The CDR3, as DNA: TGCGCCAGCAGCGAAGCCGGGACTAGCGCGGAGACCCAGTACTTC.